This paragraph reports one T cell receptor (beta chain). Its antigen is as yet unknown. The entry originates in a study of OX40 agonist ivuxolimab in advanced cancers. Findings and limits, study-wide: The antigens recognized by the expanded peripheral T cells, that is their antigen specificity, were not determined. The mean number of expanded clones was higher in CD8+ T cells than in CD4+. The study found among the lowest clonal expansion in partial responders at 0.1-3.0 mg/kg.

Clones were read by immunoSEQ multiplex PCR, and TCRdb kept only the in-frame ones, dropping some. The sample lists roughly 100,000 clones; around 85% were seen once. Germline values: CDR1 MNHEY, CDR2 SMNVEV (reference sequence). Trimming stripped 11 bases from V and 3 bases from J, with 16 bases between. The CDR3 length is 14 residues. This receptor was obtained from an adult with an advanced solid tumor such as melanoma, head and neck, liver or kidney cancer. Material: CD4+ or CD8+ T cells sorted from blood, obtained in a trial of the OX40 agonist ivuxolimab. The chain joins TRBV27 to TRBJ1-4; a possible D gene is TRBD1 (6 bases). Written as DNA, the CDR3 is TGTGCCCCGGCGGGGGGCAGGTCTAATGAAAAACTGTTTTTT. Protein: CAPAGGRSNEKLFF.